The 25 T cell receptor beta chains reported below all come from one sample, sequenced in a study of blood T cell repertoires in COVID-19. This table comes from immunoSEQ multiplex PCR, and its TCRdb copy is limited to in-frame clones, with some not included. This sample carries over 120,000 clones, 80% of them seen once, and the ten largest clones take around 3.7%. Source material: peripheral blood. All receptors come from a man aged 65-85 years who had recovered from COVID-19.

V gene TRBV14 combines with J gene TRBJ1-6, with 8 bases aligning to TRBD1. CDR1 is SGHDN and CDR2 is FVKESK in the germline V gene. V was pared by 3 bases and J by 7 bases, with 2 bases of the junction left unmatched. The CDR3 length is 14 residues. The CDR3 sequence is CASSHRGPNSPLHF. As DNA, the CDR3 is TGTGCCAGCAGCCACAGGGGGCCGAATTCACCCCTCCACTTT. The variable domain in full, with the rest retrieved from reference TRBV14 and TRBJ1-6, is EAGVTQFPSHSVIEKGQTVTLRCDPISGHDNLYWYRRVMGKEIKFLLHFVKESKQDESGMPNNRFLAERTGGTYSTLKVQPAELEDSGVYFCASSHRGPNSPLHFGNGTRLTVT.

The chain is built from TRBV19 and TRBJ1-5; D gene unclear. Trimming took off 4 bases at V and 0 bases at J, with 10 bases between the two ends. This CDR3 is built from 15 residues. Germline CDR1 and CDR2: LNHDA and SQIVND (reference sequence). CDR3 sequence: CASSRSDYSNQPQHF. DNA of the CDR3: TGTGCCAGTAGTAGGTCAGACTATAGCAATCAGCCCCAGCATTTT.

This chain links TRBV4-1 with TRBJ2-7; D is uncertain. The CDR3 totals 15 residues. The germline V and J ends were trimmed by 0 bases and 4 bases, with 13 bases remaining between them. Per the germline V gene, CDR1 is MGHRA and CDR2 is YSYEKL. CDR3 nucleotides: TGCGCCAGCAGCCAAGATTTGAGCAATCCTTACGAGCAGTACTTC. Translation: CASSQDLSNPYEQYF.

This rearrangement joins TRBV18 to TRBJ2-1; perhaps TRBD2 as D (6 bases). CDR1 is KGHSH and CDR2 is LQKENI in the germline V gene. Trimming took 6 bases from V and 6 from J, leaving 15 bases between them. The CDR3 sequence is 14 residues long. The CDR3 nucleotides are TGTGCCAGCTCTGAGAACCGCGGGACCAATGAGCAGTTCTTC. Amino acids: CASSENRGTNEQFF. Full variable domain (rest looked up from reference TRBV18 and TRBJ2-1): NAGVMQNPRHLVRRRGQEARLRCSPMKGHSHVYWYRQLPEEGLKFMVYLQKENIIDESGMPKERFSAEFPKEGPSILRIQQVVRGDSAAYFCASSENRGTNEQFFGPGTRLTVL.

The chain carries TRBV7-2 and TRBJ2-3, with D unresolved. Germline V gene data show CDR1 as SGHTA and CDR2 as FQGNSA. This CDR3 has 18 amino acids. V was shortened by 2 bases and J by 4 bases, with 22 bases between the two germline ends. The CDR3 loop is CASSLTLRVSVRPDTQYF. The CDR3 DNA sequence: TGTGCCAGCAGCTTAACCCTCCGGGTGAGCGTCCGCCCAGATACGCAGTATTTT.

In its sample, this clone was seen a few times. The genes are TRBV5-1 and TRBJ1-4; 9 nucleotides align to TRBD1. With V trimmed by 0 bases and J by 7 bases, 7 bases remained unmatched. Per germline, CDR1 SGHRS and CDR2 YFSETQ. This CDR3 spans 16 amino acids. CDR3 DNA: TGCGCCAGCAGCTTGGCTGCTGGGACAGGGAGTGAAAAACTGTTTTTT. Protein sequence: CASSLAAGTGSEKLFF.

This chain connects TRBV4-2 to TRBJ2-3; 14 nucleotides align to TRBD2. The junction had 3 bases not matched to a gene; V was cut back by 1 base and J by 0 bases. This CDR3 has 18 residues. CDR1 is LGHNA, CDR2 YNFKEQ, per germline. The CDR3 reads CASSQGTSGRSSTDTQYF. In DNA form, the CDR3 reads TGTGCCAGCAGCCAAGGGACTAGCGGGAGGTCTAGCACAGATACGCAGTATTTT.

This clone showed up many times. The identical CDR3 is also encoded by other nucleotide sequences in the sample. V gene TRBV2 combines with J gene TRBJ2-3, with 7 bases aligning to TRBD2. In germline, CDR1 is SNHLY, CDR2 FYNNEI. Trimming cost V 0 bases and J 8 bases; bases outside gene matches: 8. This CDR3 is 15 amino acids long. The CDR3 bases are TGTGCCAGCAGTGAAGCGGGGGGGGACGGGGGTACGCAGTATTTT. Protein product: CASSEAGGDGGTQYF.

The chain joins TRBV6-1 to TRBJ1-5; D is undetermined. Germline lookup yields CDR1 MNHNS and CDR2 SASEGT. The V end lost 4 bases, the J end lost 6 bases, and 7 bases lay between the germline ends. The CDR3 extends over 12 amino acids. CDR3 nucleotides: TGTGCCAGCAGTGGGTCGGGTCAGCCCCAGCATTTT. This sequence encodes CASSGSGQPQHF.

The gene calls are TRBV2 and TRBJ1-5, with D tentatively TRBD1 (5 bases). V was pared by 4 bases and J by 8 bases, with 15 bases between. CDR1 is SNHLY and CDR2 is FYNNEI in the germline V gene. CDR3 size: 14 residues. The CDR3 DNA is TGTGCCAGCAGTGGTTTCACAGGATTAGAGCCCCAGCATTTT. Encoded protein: CASSGFTGLEPQHF.

This clone came up a few times. This chain joins TRBV9 and TRBJ2-7; weak D call: TRBD1 (6 bases). The CDR3 length is 15 residues. Trimming took off 2 bases at V and 3 bases at J, with 15 bases between the two ends. The germline V gene encodes CDR1 SGDLS and CDR2 YYNGEE. The CDR3 reads CASSVGSTGYYEQYF. CDR3 DNA: TGTGCCAGCAGCGTGGGTTCGACAGGCTACTACGAGCAGTACTTC. Full variable domain (outside the CDR3, taken from reference TRBV9 and TRBJ2-7): DSGVTQTPKHLITATGQRVTLRCSPRSGDLSVYWYQQSLDQGLQFLIQYYNGEERAKGNILERFSAQQFPDLHSELNLSSLELGDSALYFCASSVGSTGYYEQYFGPGTRLTVT.

The chain employs TRBV27 and TRBJ1-2, with D perhaps matching TRBD1 (6 bases). The V gene lost 3 bases and the J gene lost 4 bases, with 15 bases spanning the gap. This CDR3 comprises 15 residues. Germline V gives CDR1 MNHEY, CDR2 SMNVEV (reference sequence). In DNA, the CDR3 is TGTGCCAGCAGTTTCCGCGGGGGGCTAAGCTATGGCTACACCTTC. It translates to CASSFRGGLSYGYTF.

The chain couples TRBV19 to TRBJ1-3, with D perhaps TRBD1 (5 bases). CDR3 length: 16 residues. The ends were cut back, 5 bases at V and 0 bases at J, with 14 bases in the middle. Germline assignment: CDR1 LNHDA and CDR2 SQIVND (reference sequence). The CDR3 loop is CASSATAPNSGNTIYF. DNA for the CDR3: TGTGCCAGTAGTGCGACAGCTCCTAACTCTGGAAACACCATATATTTT.

This sequence joins TRBV11-2 and TRBJ2-7, with D possibly matching TRBD2 (6 bases). Germline V gives CDR1 SGHAT, CDR2 FQNNGV. This CDR3 is 14 amino acids long. Trimming left V 11 bases short and J 3 bases short, with 20 bases between. The CDR3 coding sequence is TGTGCCGCAGCCTTTAGCGGAGGCGTCTACGAGCAGTACTTC. It yields the protein CAAAFSGGVYEQYF.

J is TRBJ1-6 and V is TRBV5-1; TRBD1 might be the D (5 bases). The germline V gene encodes CDR1 SGHRS and CDR2 YFSETQ. CDR3 size: 15 residues. Between the trimmed V and J ends, which lost 0 bases and 10 bases, there was a span of 14 bases. The CDR3 region has the DNA TGCGCCAGCAGCTTGGATTGGGGCCGGGAGTCACCCCTCCACTTT. It translates to CASSLDWGRESPLHF.

The V gene is TRBV28, the J gene TRBJ1-3; 8 bases line up with TRBD1. CDR1 and CDR2 from the germline V gene are MDHEN and SYDVKM. This CDR3 spans 14 amino acids. V was clipped by 4 bases and J by 9 bases; unmatched bases: 8. The DNA for the CDR3 is TGTGCCAGCAGTTGGGACCAGGGGGCCACCACCATATATTTT. This codes for CASSWDQGATTIYF. Drawing the rest from reference TRBV28 and TRBJ1-3, the complete variable domain is DVKVTQSSRYLVKRTGEKVFLECVQDMDHENMFWYRQDPGLGLRLIYFSYDVKMKEKGDIPEGYSVSREKKERFSLILESASTNQTSMYLCASSWDQGATTIYFGEGSWLTVV.

The J gene is TRBJ2-7, the V gene TRBV4-1; 7 bases are a match to TRBD1. The CDR3 runs to 15 residues. Germline V gene sequence: CDR1 MGHRA, CDR2 YSYEKL. With V trimmed by 4 bases and J by 3 bases, 9 bases remained unmatched. The CDR3 spells CASSLQTGRSYEQYF. CDR3 in DNA: TGCGCCAGCAGCCTCCAGACAGGGAGAAGCTACGAGCAGTACTTC.

The chain couples TRBV7-8 to TRBJ2-1; 7 bases are a match to TRBD1. The length of the CDR3 is 16 residues. V lost 5 bases to trimming and J lost 3 bases; unmatched junction nucleotides: 10. In germline, CDR1 is SGHVS, CDR2 FQNEAQ. The CDR3 DNA is TGTGCCAGCAGCCCAAAGAACAGGGGTTTCTACAATGAGCAGTTCTTC. Translation gives CASSPKNRGFYNEQFF.

The rearrangement joins TRBV9 to TRBJ2-3, with D perhaps TRBD2 (6 bases). CDR1 and CDR2 (germline): SGDLS, YYNGEE. The CDR3 runs to 12 residues. V lost 3 bases and J lost 4, with 6 bases in between. The CDR3: CASSAGADTQYF. CDR3 DNA sequence: TGTGCCAGCAGCGCGGGGGCAGATACGCAGTATTTT.

This chain joins TRBV6-5 and TRBJ1-5; D may be TRBD1 (5 bases). The germline V gene has CDR1 MNHEY and CDR2 SVGAGI. This CDR3 has 14 residues. V lost 6 bases and J 4 bases, leaving 13 bases between the germline ends. The CDR3 region is CASRTAGGNQPQHF. The CDR3 coding sequence is TGTGCCAGCAGGACCGCGGGGGGGAATCAGCCCCAGCATTTT.

V gene TRBV11-2 combines with J gene TRBJ1-2; TRBD1 agrees at 10 bases. J lost 8 bases, V lost 4 bases, and 7 bases had no gene match. The CDR3 is made up of 14 amino acids. In germline, CDR1 is SGHAT, CDR2 FQNNGV. The CDR3 region is CASSSGTGAWGYTF. The CDR3 nucleotides read TGTGCCAGCAGCTCCGGGACAGGGGCGTGGGGCTACACCTTC.

The chain joins TRBV27 to TRBJ2-1; 11 bases are shared with TRBD2. Losses at the gene ends were 7 bases for V and 6 bases for J; bases not matched to a gene: 2. This CDR3 spans 13 amino acids. Germline V gene data show CDR1 as MNHEY and CDR2 as SMNVEV (reference sequence). The CDR3, as DNA: TGTGCCAGCAAAGGGACTAGCGGCAATGAGCAGTTCTTC. This gives the protein CASKGTSGNEQFF.

This clone has a single count. CDR3: CASNPGTVQETQYF. CDR3 nucleotides: TGTGCCAGCAACCCCGGGACAGTTCAAGAGACCCAGTACTTC. The rearrangement uses TRBV11-2 and TRBJ2-5; TRBD1 aligns across 7 bases. Germline CDR1 and CDR2: SGHAT and FQNNGV. This CDR3 contains 14 residues. V lost 7 bases and J lost 2; bases outside the gene matches: 7.

The chain couples TRBV19 to TRBJ1-1; D not certain. With 1 base removed from V and 3 bases from J, the gap between germline ends came to 9 bases. This CDR3 region has 14 residues. CDR1 is LNHDA, CDR2 SQIVND, per germline (reference sequence). CDR3 sequence (DNA): TGTGCCAGTAGTATAGGTTGGCGGGACACTGAAGCTTTCTTT. Translating it yields CASSIGWRDTEAFF.

This clone has only a few counts. The chain is built from TRBV12-3 or TRBV12-4 and TRBJ2-5; no clear D gene. Trimming pared 3 bases from V and 2 bases from J, leaving 7 bases between. The CDR3 spans 13 residues. The CDR3 nucleotides read TGTGCCAGCAGTTTGTGGCAGCAAGAGACCCAGTACTTC. Protein sequence: CASSLWQQETQYF.